These 24 T cell receptor beta chains originate from one sample sequenced in a study of blood T cell repertoires in COVID-19. The assay was immunoSEQ multiplex PCR, and TCRdb's table has in-frame clones only and misses some. This sample has about 98,000 clones, with about 85% found just once. The sample was peripheral blood. These receptors were taken from a man in his fifties or sixties with active COVID-19.

This sequence joins TRBV5-5 and TRBJ1-2, with D possibly being TRBD1 (5 bases). CDR1 and CDR2 from the germline V gene are SGHKS and YYEKEE (reference sequence). The CDR3 has 15 residues. V was trimmed by 4 bases and J by 2 bases, leaving 15 bases between them. Here the CDR3 DNA reads TGTGCCAGCAGCCTTCTCTCGCAGGGCAACTATGGCTACACCTTC. Its protein is CASSLLSQGNYGYTF.

The V gene is TRBV11-3, the J gene TRBJ2-7; 10 nucleotides match TRBD1. Looked up from germline, CDR1 is SGHNT and CDR2 is YENEEA. The CDR3 has 16 amino acids. V was clipped by 4 bases and J by 2 bases; unmatched bases: 8. CDR3 in amino acids: CASSSGGQGGTYEQYF. The CDR3 DNA follows: TGTGCCAGCAGCTCTGGCGGACAGGGGGGGACCTACGAGCAGTACTTC.

This rearrangement joins TRBV5-4 to TRBJ2-7, with unresolved D. Trimming stripped 5 bases from V and 1 base from J, with 10 bases between. The germline CDR1 and CDR2 sequences are SGHNT and YYREEE (reference sequence). This CDR3 contains 13 residues. CDR3: CASSPGLSYEQYF. Written as DNA, the CDR3 is TGTGCCAGCAGTCCAGGATTGTCCTACGAGCAGTACTTC.

The rearrangement joins TRBV27 to TRBJ2-1, with a possible D match to TRBD2 (5 bases). Trimming removed 2 bases at V and 0 bases at J, with 11 bases between. Germline V gene lookup returns CDR1 MNHEY and CDR2 SMNVEV (reference sequence). This CDR3 spans 16 amino acids. CDR3 DNA: TGTGCCAGCAGTTTAGCCGGCACTAGCTCCTACAATGAGCAGTTCTTC. Its protein product is CASSLAGTSSYNEQFF.

The V gene is TRBV6-5, the J gene TRBJ1-5, with 9 bases that match TRBD1. CDR3 length: 14 residues. CDR1 and CDR2 (germline): MNHEY, SVGAGI. V shed 6 bases and J 3 bases; nucleotides not matched to a gene: 3. The CDR3 DNA reads TGTGCCAGCAGGGGACAGGGCACCAATCAGCCCCAGCATTTT. Translating gives CASRGQGTNQPQHF.

The chain recombines TRBV4-1 with TRBJ2-5; possibly TRBD1 for D (6 bases). Germline V gene data show CDR1 as MGHRA and CDR2 as YSYEKL. The V gene lost 3 bases and the J gene lost 1 base, with 15 bases spanning the gap. The CDR3 loop spans 16 amino acids. This CDR3 reads CASSHLPGHFQETQYF. CDR3 DNA sequence: TGCGCCAGCAGCCATCTACCGGGACATTTCCAAGAGACCCAGTACTTC.

V gene TRBV7-9 combines with J gene TRBJ2-7; perhaps TRBD2 as D (6 bases). The CDR3 is 12 residues long. Germline V gene data show CDR1 as SEHNR and CDR2 as FQNEAQ (reference sequence). V lost 2 bases and J 9 bases, leaving 11 bases between the germline ends. The CDR3 DNA reads TGTGCCAGCAGCTTATCCCGGGGAGGGCAGTACTTC. This translates into CASSLSRGGQYF.

V gene TRBV5-4 combines with J gene TRBJ1-2, with 7 bases fitting TRBD1. CDR3 length: 14 amino acids. Germline V gives CDR1 SGHNT, CDR2 YYREEE (reference sequence). J gave up 2 bases and V 3 bases, and 4 bases lay outside the gene matches. CDR3 region: CASSWDSLNYGYTF. CDR3 DNA: TGTGCCAGCAGCTGGGACAGCCTCAACTATGGCTACACCTTC. The full variable domain, in which reference TRBV5-4 and TRBJ1-2 provide the parts outside the CDR3, is ETGVTQSPTHLIKTRGQQVTLRCSSQSGHNTVSWYQQALGQGPQFIFQYYREEENGRGNFPPRFSGLQFPNYSSELNVNALELDDSALYLCASSWDSLNYGYTFGSGTRLTVV.

CDR3 protein: CASSLSGGGGEQYF. The CDR3, as DNA: TGCGCCAGCAGCTTGTCAGGGGGTGGAGGCGAGCAGTACTTC. This chain connects TRBV5-1 to TRBJ2-7, with 7 nucleotides matching TRBD1. Unmatched junction bases numbered 7, after V lost 1 base and J lost 6 bases. Germline CDR1 reads SGHRS; CDR2 reads YFSETQ. The CDR3 length is 14 residues.

This chain joins TRBV7-2 and TRBJ1-3; a weak D match, TRBD1 (5 bases). CDR1 SGHTA and CDR2 FQGNSA come from the germline V gene. This CDR3 contains 15 residues. Trimming removed 2 bases at V and 4 bases at J, with 12 bases between. Written as DNA, the CDR3 is TGTGCCAGCAGCTTAATTCTCCAGGGCGGAAACACCATATATTTT. Translation: CASSLILQGGNTIYF.

The V and J genes are TRBV6-5 and TRBJ1-2; maybe TRBD1 (6 bases). Trimming cost V 4 bases and J 2 bases, with 14 bases left between them. Per the germline V gene, CDR1 is MNHEY and CDR2 is SVGAGI. The CDR3 spans 15 residues. This CDR3 reads CASSSPRQENYGYTF. The CDR3 nucleotides are TGTGCCAGCAGTTCACCACGACAGGAGAACTATGGCTACACCTTC.

The J gene is TRBJ2-7, the V gene TRBV7-9; TRBD2 is a possible D gene (5 bases). The CDR3 length is 18 residues. Trimming took 1 base from V and 1 from J, leaving 20 bases between them. Per the germline V gene, CDR1 is SEHNR and CDR2 is FQNEAQ (reference sequence). This chain's CDR3 is CASSLVALAFGKSYEQYF. DNA of the CDR3: TGTGCCAGCAGCTTAGTTGCGTTAGCTTTCGGGAAATCCTACGAGCAGTACTTC. The full variable domain, completed using reference TRBV7-9 and TRBJ2-7, is DTGVSQNPRHKITKRGQNVTFRCDPISEHNRLYWYRQTLGQGPEFLTYFQNEAQLEKSRLLSDRFSAERPKGSFSTLEIQRTEQGDSAMYLCASSLVALAFGKSYEQYFGPGTRLTVT.

Written as DNA, the CDR3 is TGTGCCAGCACCCCGGGGGGGCGGAATTCACCCCTCCACTTT. Translating it yields CASTPGGRNSPLHF. The chain carries TRBV25-1 and TRBJ1-6, with D possibly matching TRBD1 (6 bases). The V end was cut by 7 bases, the J end by 7 bases, with 14 bases between. The CDR3 loop spans 14 amino acids. CDR1 is MGHDK, CDR2 SYGVNS, per germline.

In this sample, this clone turned up a few times. The chain recombines TRBV12-3 or TRBV12-4 with TRBJ1-6, with D unresolved. The V end was cut by 1 base, the J end by 11 bases, with 9 bases between. The CDR3 length is 13 residues. DNA for the CDR3: TGTGCCAGCAGTTTAGGAGCGGGTGCACCCCTCCACTTT. Its protein is CASSLGAGAPLHF.

The V call is TRBV30, the J call TRBJ1-2, with D unclear. This CDR3 region has 15 residues. Trimming cost V 1 base and J 7 bases, with 19 bases left between them. In germline, CDR1 is GTSNPN, CDR2 SVGIG (reference sequence). The CDR3 region is CAWSAGFTGYGGYTF. In nucleotides, the CDR3 is TGTGCCTGGAGTGCCGGTTTCACGGGTTACGGTGGCTACACCTTC.

The chain is built from TRBV30 and TRBJ1-3; a possible D gene is TRBD1 (5 bases). The V gene's germline CDR1 is GTSNPN and CDR2 SVGIG (reference sequence). V was pared by 1 base and J by 7 bases, with 17 bases between. The CDR3 loop spans 15 amino acids. The CDR3 protein is CAWSGGGGRVNTIYF. The CDR3 DNA reads as TGTGCCTGGAGTGGGGGCGGCGGTCGAGTGAACACCATATATTTT.

The J gene is TRBJ2-1, the V gene TRBV4-2; no definite D call. This CDR3 is 14 amino acids long. The germline V gene encodes CDR1 LGHNA and CDR2 YNFKEQ. The V end was cut by 0 bases, the J end by 5 bases, with 8 bases between. The CDR3 DNA reads as TGTGCCAGCAGCCAAGAAAGCGTTGACAATGAGCAGTTCTTC. It is translated as CASSQESVDNEQFF.

The CDR3 reads CASRRLAGGVTSTDTQYF. CDR3 nucleotides: TGTGCCAGCAGGCGACTAGCGGGGGGGGTAACTAGCACAGATACGCAGTATTTT. The genes are TRBV7-8 and TRBJ2-3, with 14 bases matching TRBD2. This CDR3 spans 18 amino acids. The trim removed 6 bases at V and 0 bases at J, leaving 8 bases unmatched. CDR1 and CDR2 from the germline V gene are SGHVS and FQNEAQ.

This clone was recorded a few times. V gene TRBV12-5 combines with J gene TRBJ1-2; tentative D call: TRBD1 (5 bases). V lost 2 bases and J lost 13, with 23 bases in between. Germline CDR1 reads LGHNT; CDR2 reads FRNRAP. This CDR3 is built from 15 residues. CDR3 amino acids: CASGLTRTSPGRVTF. CDR3 DNA sequence: TGTGCTAGTGGTTTGACCCGAACCAGCCCAGGGCGAGTCACCTTC. Combining the CDR3 with reference TRBV12-5 and TRBJ1-2 gives the whole variable domain DARVTQTPRHKVTEMGQEVTMRCQPILGHNTVFWYRQTMMQGLELLAYFRNRAPLDDSGMPKDRFSAEMPDATLATLKIQPSEPRDSAVYFCASGLTRTSPGRVTFGSGTRLTVV.

The chain combines TRBV5-4 with TRBJ2-7; 7 nucleotides match TRBD2. Germline CDR1 reads SGHNT; CDR2 reads YYREEE (reference sequence). CDR3 length equals 16 residues. Germline trimming cut 4 bases from V and 2 bases from J; bases unmatched to any gene: 12. This CDR3 reads CASSPTGGGDPYEQYF. CDR3 nucleotides: TGTGCCAGCAGCCCCACTGGCGGGGGAGATCCCTACGAGCAGTACTTC.

CDR3 bases: TGTGCCAGCAGCACCCTATTGGGACAGGGCGGACTGTTTTTT. This gives the protein CASSTLLGQGGLFF. V is TRBV3-1 (or the pseudogene TRBV3-2) and J is TRBJ1-4, with TRBD1 matching 9 bases. This CDR3 contains 14 residues. After removal of 5 bases from V and 13 bases from J, the junction contained 11 bases not matched to a gene. CDR1 and CDR2 (germline): LGHDT, YNNKEL (reference sequence).

The rearrangement uses TRBV2 and TRBJ2-1, with 9 bases lining up with TRBD1. CDR3 length equals 18 residues. The germline CDR1 and CDR2 sequences are SNHLY and FYNNEI. The V segment lost 6 bases and the J segment 7 bases; nucleotides outside the gene matches: 19. DNA for the CDR3: TGTGCCAGCAGACGCAGGATACTCCGGGACAGGGAGAAGAATGAGCAGTTCTTC. The encoded protein is CASRRRILRDREKNEQFF. Based on the CDR3 plus reference TRBV2 and TRBJ2-1, the full variable domain is EPEVTQTPSHQVTQMGQEVILRCVPISNHLYFYWYRQILGQKVEFLVSFYNNEISEKSEIFDDQFSVERPDGSNFTLKIRSTKLEDSAMYFCASRRRILRDREKNEQFFGPGTRLTVL.

The CDR3 protein is CASRLGTVSYEQYF. The CDR3 DNA reads as TGTGCCAGCAGATTAGGGACAGTATCCTACGAGCAGTACTTC. This rearrangement joins TRBV2 to TRBJ2-7; TRBD1 matches at 7 bases. CDR1 SNHLY and CDR2 FYNNEI come from the germline V gene. The V segment lost 6 bases and the J segment 1 base; nucleotides outside the gene matches: 6. This CDR3 is 14 amino acids long.

This clone was recorded only once. The V and J genes are TRBV5-1 and TRBJ1-1; D might be TRBD1 (5 bases). V was clipped by 4 bases and J by 5 bases, with 21 bases between them. Germline V gives CDR1 SGHRS, CDR2 YFSETQ. The CDR3 sequence is 16 residues long. The CDR3 loop is CASSNQATAVGTEAFF. CDR3 sequence (DNA): TGCGCCAGCAGCAACCAAGCGACAGCCGTGGGGACTGAAGCTTTCTTT.